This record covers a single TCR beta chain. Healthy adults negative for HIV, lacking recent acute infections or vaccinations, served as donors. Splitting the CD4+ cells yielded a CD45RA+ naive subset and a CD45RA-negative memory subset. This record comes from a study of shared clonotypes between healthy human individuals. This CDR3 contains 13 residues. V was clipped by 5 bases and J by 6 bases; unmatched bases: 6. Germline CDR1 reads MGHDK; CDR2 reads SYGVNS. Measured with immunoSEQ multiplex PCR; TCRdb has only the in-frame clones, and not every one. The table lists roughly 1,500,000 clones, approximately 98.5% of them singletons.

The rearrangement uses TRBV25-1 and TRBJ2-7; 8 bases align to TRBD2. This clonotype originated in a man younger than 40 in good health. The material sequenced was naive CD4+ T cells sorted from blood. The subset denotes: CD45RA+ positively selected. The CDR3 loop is CASSLTGGGEQYF. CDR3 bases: TGTGCCAGCAGTCTGACGGGAGGGGGCGAGCAGTACTTC.